This TCR beta chain came from a study of CD8+ T cells in alopecia areata. Study-wide context: Once tofacitinib had been taken for 6 to 18 months, 6 months off drug followed.

Investigators isolated RNA and reverse transcribed it into cDNA to act as the sequencing template. Assay used: immunoSEQ multiplex PCR; TCRdb lists only in-frame clones, some missing. The table shows 110,000 to 150,000 clones, with 50% to 65% occurring only once. Concerning this clone: Its cognate antigen is unknown.

Whole-study findings and limits: Normal scalp had lower clonality than lesional scalp, with alopecia totalis/universalis lesions showing this most strongly.

Germline trimming cut 5 bases from V and 3 bases from J; bases unmatched to any gene: 6. The germline gives CDR1 SQVTM, CDR2 ANQGSEA. The length of the CDR3 is 13 residues. Treatment denoted: oral pan-JAK inhibitor, 5-10 mg twice daily. The investigators collected lesional scalp punch biopsies and peripheral blood from alopecia areata patients. The source was CD8+ T cells sorted from blood, collected at week 4, from a patient treated with tofacitinib. V is TRBV29-1 and J is TRBJ1-2; 7 bases map to TRBD1. This clonotype originated in a human donor with alopecia areata. The CDR3 loop is CSVIDREHYGYTF. The DNA of the CDR3 is TGCAGCGTTATAGACAGGGAACACTATGGCTACACCTTC.